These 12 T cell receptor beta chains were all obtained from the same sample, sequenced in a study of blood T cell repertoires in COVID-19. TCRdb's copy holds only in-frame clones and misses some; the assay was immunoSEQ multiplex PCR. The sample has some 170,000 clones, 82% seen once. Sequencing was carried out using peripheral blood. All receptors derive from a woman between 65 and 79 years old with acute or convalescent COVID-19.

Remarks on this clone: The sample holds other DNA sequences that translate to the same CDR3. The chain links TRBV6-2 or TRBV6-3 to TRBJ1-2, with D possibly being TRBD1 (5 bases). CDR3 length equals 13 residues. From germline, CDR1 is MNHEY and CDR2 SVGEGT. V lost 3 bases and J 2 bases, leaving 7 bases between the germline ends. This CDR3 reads CASSYDRNYGYTF. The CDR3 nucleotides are TGTGCCAGCAGTTATGACAGAAACTATGGCTACACCTTC.

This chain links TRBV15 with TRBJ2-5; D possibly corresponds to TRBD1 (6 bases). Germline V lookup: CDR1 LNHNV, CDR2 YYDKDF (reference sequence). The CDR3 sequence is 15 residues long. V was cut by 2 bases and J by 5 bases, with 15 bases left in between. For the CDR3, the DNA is TGTGCCACCAGCAGAACAGGGTCCTTGGTGGAGACCCAGTACTTC. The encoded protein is CATSRTGSLVETQYF. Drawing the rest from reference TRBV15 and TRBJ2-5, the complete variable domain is DAMVIQNPRYQVTQFGKPVTLSCSQTLNHNVMYWYQQKSSQAPKLLFHYYDKDFNNEADTPDNFQSRRPNTSFCFLDIRSPGLGDTAMYLCATSRTGSLVETQYFGPGTRLLVL.

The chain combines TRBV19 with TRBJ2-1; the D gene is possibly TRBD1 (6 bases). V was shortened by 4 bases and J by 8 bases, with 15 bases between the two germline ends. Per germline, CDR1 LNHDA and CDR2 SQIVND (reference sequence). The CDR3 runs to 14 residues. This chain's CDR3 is CASSTPPRGYEQFF. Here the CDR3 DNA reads TGTGCCAGTAGTACCCCACCCAGGGGTTATGAGCAGTTCTTC.

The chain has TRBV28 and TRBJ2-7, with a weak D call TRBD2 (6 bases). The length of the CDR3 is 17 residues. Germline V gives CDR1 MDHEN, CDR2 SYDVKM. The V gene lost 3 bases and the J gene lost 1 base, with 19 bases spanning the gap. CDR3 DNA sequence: TGTGCCAGCAGTTTTGGCTCGGGGGAGAGGAGATCCTACGAGCAGTACTTC. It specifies CASSFGSGERRSYEQYF.

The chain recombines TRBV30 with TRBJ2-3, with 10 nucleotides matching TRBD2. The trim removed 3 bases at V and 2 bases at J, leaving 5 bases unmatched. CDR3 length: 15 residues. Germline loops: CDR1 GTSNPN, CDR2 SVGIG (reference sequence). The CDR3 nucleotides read TGTGCCTGGAGGTTTAGCGGGGGGTCCACAGATACGCAGTATTTT. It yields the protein CAWRFSGGSTDTQYF.

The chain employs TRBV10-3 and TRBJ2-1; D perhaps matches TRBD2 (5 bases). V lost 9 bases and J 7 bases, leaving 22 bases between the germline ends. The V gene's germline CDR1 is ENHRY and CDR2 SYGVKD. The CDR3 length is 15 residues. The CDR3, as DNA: TGTGCCATAGGCGCGGGCCAGAGGTTGGGGAATGAGCAGTTCTTC. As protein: CAIGAGQRLGNEQFF.

CDR3 protein: CASSYRGPRETQYF. The CDR3 DNA sequence: TGTGCCAGCAGCTATCGAGGCCCCCGGGAGACCCAGTACTTC. The chain couples TRBV3-1 (or the pseudogene TRBV3-2) to TRBJ2-5; D unclear. Germline V gene sequence: CDR1 LGHDT, CDR2 YNNKEL (reference sequence). The CDR3 sequence is 14 residues long. V lost 5 bases to trimming and J lost 5 bases, with 15 bases between them.

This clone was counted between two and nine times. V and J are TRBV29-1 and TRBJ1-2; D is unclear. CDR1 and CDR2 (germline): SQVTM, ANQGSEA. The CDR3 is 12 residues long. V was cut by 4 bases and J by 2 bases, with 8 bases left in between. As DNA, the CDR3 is TGCAGCGTTGCCGTGGCCAACTATGGCTACACCTTC. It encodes CSVAVANYGYTF.

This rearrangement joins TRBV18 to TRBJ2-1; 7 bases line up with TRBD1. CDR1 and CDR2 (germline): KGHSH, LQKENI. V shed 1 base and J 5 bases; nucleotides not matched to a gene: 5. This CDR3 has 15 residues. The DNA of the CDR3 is TGTGCCAGCTCACCACTAAAGGGGGCGAACAATGAGCAGTTCTTC. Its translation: CASSPLKGANNEQFF. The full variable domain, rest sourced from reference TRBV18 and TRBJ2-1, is NAGVMQNPRHLVRRRGQEARLRCSPMKGHSHVYWYRQLPEEGLKFMVYLQKENIIDESGMPKERFSAEFPKEGPSILRIQQVVRGDSAAYFCASSPLKGANNEQFFGPGTRLTVL.

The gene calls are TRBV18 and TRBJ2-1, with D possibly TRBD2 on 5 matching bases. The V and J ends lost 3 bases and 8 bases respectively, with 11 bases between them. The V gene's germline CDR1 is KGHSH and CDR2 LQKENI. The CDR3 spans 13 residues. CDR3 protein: CASSPVERYEQFF. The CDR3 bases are TGTGCCAGCTCACCGGTTGAGCGGTATGAGCAGTTCTTC.

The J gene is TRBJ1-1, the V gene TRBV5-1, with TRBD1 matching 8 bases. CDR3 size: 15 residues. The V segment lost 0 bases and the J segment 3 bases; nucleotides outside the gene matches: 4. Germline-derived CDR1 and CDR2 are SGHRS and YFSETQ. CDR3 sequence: CASSLATGVDTEAFF. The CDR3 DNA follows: TGCGCCAGCAGCTTGGCGACAGGGGTGGACACTGAAGCTTTCTTT.

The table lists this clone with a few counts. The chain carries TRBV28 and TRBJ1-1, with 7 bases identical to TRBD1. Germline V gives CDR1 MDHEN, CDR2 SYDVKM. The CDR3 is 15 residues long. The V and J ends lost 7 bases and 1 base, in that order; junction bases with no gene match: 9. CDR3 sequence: CASTNEGAGNTEAFF. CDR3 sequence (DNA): TGTGCCAGCACAAATGAGGGGGCAGGGAACACTGAAGCTTTCTTT.